The 22 T cell receptor beta chains below all came from one sample that was sequenced in a study of CD8 T cells in ankylosing spondylitis. These receptors have no identified antigens. Notes on the study in general: A TCR beta motif of under ten highly homologous variants appeared characteristic of ankylosing spondylitis blood.

One entry per CDR3 protein, called by TCRdb with MiXCR from the 5' RACE reads. The sample consists of approximately 220,000 distinct CDR3 sequences, 18% of them appearing once. Sequenced material: blood, either unsorted or a sorted T cell fraction (not recorded which). Receptors originate from a male donor with ankylosing spondylitis.

This sequence joins TRBV14 and TRBJ2-3, with D perhaps matching TRBD2 (6 bases). V was pared by 8 bases and J by 4 bases, with 19 bases between. CDR3 length equals 15 residues. Germline-derived CDR1 and CDR2 are SGHDN and FVKESK. The DNA of the CDR3 is TGTGCCAGCCTCGGAGGGATCGCAGTCGCAGATACGCAGTATTTT. Translated: CASLGGIAVADTQYF. Drawing the rest from reference TRBV14 and TRBJ2-3, the complete variable domain is EAGVTQFPSHSVIEKGQTVTLRCDPISGHDNLYWYRRVMGKEIKFLLHFVKESKQDESGMPNNRFLAERTGGTYSTLKVQPAELEDSGVYFCASLGGIAVADTQYFGPGTRLTVL.

This clonotype was counted between two and nine times. The V call is TRBV25-1, the J call TRBJ2-3, with D possibly called TRBD1 or TRBD2 (5 bases each). From germline, CDR1 is MGHDK and CDR2 SYGVNS. Trimming pared 2 bases from V and 4 bases from J, leaving 16 bases between. This CDR3 has 16 amino acids. The DNA for the CDR3 is TGTGCCAGCAGTGAAGGGGGTAATGATCCGGCAGATACGCAGTATTTT. Protein product: CASSEGGNDPADTQYF.

V and J are TRBV12-3 or TRBV12-4 and TRBJ2-1; D remains unclear. Between the trimmed V and J ends, which lost 7 bases and 7 bases, there was a span of 11 bases. CDR3 length: 12 amino acids. CDR3: CASTILANEQFF. The CDR3 DNA is TGTGCCAGCACAATTCTTGCAAATGAGCAGTTCTTC.

CDR3 in amino acids: CANAIGNTEAFF. The CDR3, as DNA: TGTGCCAACGCAATCGGGAACACTGAAGCTTTCTTT. The chain has TRBV12-3 or TRBV12-4 and TRBJ1-1; no reliable D call. Trimming removed 10 bases from V and 1 base from J, with 10 bases in between. The CDR3 totals 12 residues.

This clonotype showed up just a few times. This rearrangement joins TRBV4-1 to TRBJ2-7; no reliable D call. Germline V gene data show CDR1 as MGHRA and CDR2 as YSYEKL. The CDR3 is made up of 13 amino acids. Trimming shortened V by 2 bases and J by 11 bases, and 16 bases separated the two germline ends. CDR3 in amino acids: CASSQSPLGEEYF. CDR3 DNA: TGCGCCAGCAGCCAATCGCCACTGGGTGAAGAGTACTTC.

This chain links TRBV4-3 with TRBJ2-7; TRBD2 aligns across 14 bases. Germline V CDR1 and CDR2: LGHNA, YSLEER. The CDR3 extends over 15 amino acids. Unmatched junction bases numbered 5, after V lost 4 bases and J lost 6 bases. CDR3: CASSPGTSGSFEQYF. The CDR3 DNA is TGCGCCAGCAGCCCGGGGACTAGCGGGAGTTTCGAGCAGTACTTC.

This clonotype has just a few counts. The V and J genes are TRBV4-1 and TRBJ2-1, with D maybe TRBD2 (6 bases). V was clipped by 1 base and J by 7 bases, with 20 bases between them. The CDR3 runs to 17 residues. Germline V gives CDR1 MGHRA, CDR2 YSYEKL. CDR3 DNA: TGCGCCAGCAGCCAAGTGCGTAGTAGCGGCCTCCGGAATGAGCAGTTCTTC. It is translated as CASSQVRSSGLRNEQFF.

This clonotype was seen a handful of times. The chain carries TRBV11-1 and TRBJ1-1, with a possible D match to TRBD1 (5 bases). V dropped 8 bases and J dropped 2 bases, with 30 bases sitting between them. The CDR3 extends over 19 amino acids. Germline V lookup: CDR1 SGHAT, CDR2 FQDESV (reference sequence). The CDR3 nucleotides are TGTGCCAGCGCCTCCGGGGGTCAGCCTCAAATTGGTTTAAACACTGAAGCTTTCTTT. This encodes CASASGGQPQIGLNTEAFF. The full variable domain, its missing parts supplied by reference TRBV11-1 and TRBJ1-1, is EAEVAQSPRYKITEKSQAVAFWCDPISGHATLYWYRQILGQGPELLVQFQDESVVDDSQLPKDRFSAERLKGVDSTLKIQPAELGDSAMYLCASASGGQPQIGLNTEAFFGQGTRLTVV.

The chain couples TRBV2 to TRBJ2-3, with no clear D. Germline assignment: CDR1 SNHLY and CDR2 FYNNEI. The CDR3 loop spans 14 amino acids. Trimming cost V 1 base and J 5 bases, with 10 bases left between them. The DNA of the CDR3 is TGTGCCAGCAGTGAAGGGAAGGTAGGAGATACGCAGTATTTT. As protein: CASSEGKVGDTQYF.

V usage is TRBV15 and J usage is TRBJ1-6; 9 bases fit TRBD1. The germline CDR1 and CDR2 sequences are LNHNV and YYDKDF (reference sequence). The junction had 5 bases not matched to a gene; V was cut back by 0 bases and J by 5 bases. The CDR3 length is 17 residues. The CDR3 region is CATSRDIRTGDNSPLHF. CDR3 coding DNA: TGTGCCACCAGCAGAGATATTCGGACAGGGGATAATTCACCCCTCCACTTT.

This chain connects TRBV19 to TRBJ2-1, with 7 bases lining up with TRBD1. V lost 0 bases and J lost 7; bases outside the gene matches: 6. The germline V gene encodes CDR1 LNHDA and CDR2 SQIVND (reference sequence). The CDR3 length is 15 residues. CDR3 sequence: CASSIEPPGGNEQFF. The DNA for the CDR3 is TGTGCCAGTAGTATAGAGCCTCCAGGGGGAAATGAGCAGTTCTTC.

This chain links TRBV13 with TRBJ1-5; TRBD1 is a possible D gene (5 bases). The germline V gene has CDR1 PRHDT and CDR2 FYEKMQ (reference sequence). The CDR3 totals 15 residues. Trimming took 2 bases from V and 7 from J, leaving 15 bases between them. The DNA of the CDR3 is TGTGCCAGCAGCTTAAGGGGCGCCCAAGGACAGCCCCAGCATTTT. It encodes CASSLRGAQGQPQHF.

This clonotype came up once. The rearrangement links TRBV2 to TRBJ2-7; D not certain. The CDR3 runs 13 residues. Trimming took off 1 base at V and 2 bases at J, with 6 bases between the two ends. Germline V CDR1 and CDR2: SNHLY, FYNNEI. The CDR3 reads CASSEESPYEQYF. CDR3 nucleotide sequence: TGTGCCAGCAGTGAAGAGTCCCCCTACGAGCAGTACTTC.

The chain combines TRBV25-1 with TRBJ2-2; D is ambiguous. V lost 1 base to trimming and J lost 2 bases, with 8 bases between them. CDR1 and CDR2 (germline): MGHDK, SYGVNS. The CDR3 loop spans 15 amino acids. CDR3: CASSESTENTGELFF. The CDR3 nucleotides are TGTGCCAGCAGTGAATCCACGGAAAACACCGGGGAGCTGTTTTTT.

The sample holds a few counts of this clonotype. J is TRBJ2-7 and V is TRBV5-1; TRBD2 agrees at 9 bases. The CDR3 runs 15 residues. Germline CDR1 SGHRS, CDR2 YFSETQ. J was trimmed by 3 bases and V by 3 bases; bases with no gene match: 7. CDR3 bases: TGCGCCAGCAGCTCCCCGCCAGCGGGAGGCTACGAGCAGTACTTC. Translating it yields CASSSPPAGGYEQYF.

The gene calls are TRBV29-1 and TRBJ2-2; D uncertain. CDR1 is SQVTM and CDR2 is ANQGSEA in the germline V gene. The CDR3 has 12 amino acids. V lost 5 bases and J lost 3, with 7 bases in between. CDR3 DNA: TGCAGCGTTTACGGGTACACCGGGGAGCTGTTTTTT. As protein: CSVYGYTGELFF.

J is TRBJ2-1 and V is TRBV15; D possibly uses TRBD1 or TRBD2 (7 bases each). V was shortened by 4 bases and J by 8 bases, with 21 bases between the two germline ends. Germline CDR1 and CDR2: LNHNV and YYDKDF (reference sequence). The CDR3 runs 16 residues. This CDR3 is CATSIGVTGAGDEQFF. The CDR3 nucleotides read TGTGCCACCAGCATCGGCGTAACAGGGGCGGGGGATGAGCAGTTCTTC.

V and J are TRBV20-1 and TRBJ1-4, with D unclear. From germline, CDR1 is DFQATT and CDR2 SNEGSKA (reference sequence). CDR3 length equals 17 residues. V lost 0 bases and J 8 bases, leaving 22 bases between the germline ends. The CDR3 region is CSARDSPKNKRVEKLFF. CDR3 coding DNA: TGCAGTGCTAGAGACTCACCCAAGAATAAAAGGGTCGAAAAACTGTTTTTT.

DNA for the CDR3: TGTGCCAGCAGCGCCCGACACTCAGGGGGGCCCCAGCATTTT. Translated: CASSARHSGGPQHF. The chain has TRBV13 and TRBJ1-5; 7 bases agree with TRBD1. J gave up 9 bases and V 5 bases, and 10 bases lay outside the gene matches. This CDR3 has 14 residues. The germline V gene has CDR1 PRHDT and CDR2 FYEKMQ (reference sequence).

There are a few counts of this clonotype. The chain uses TRBV11-3 and TRBJ2-5; D possibly corresponds to TRBD1 (5 bases). This CDR3 has 14 residues. CDR1 and CDR2 from the germline V gene are SGHNT and YENEEA. V lost 5 bases to trimming and J lost 5 bases, with 15 bases between them. The CDR3 loop reads CASSGRGPAETQYF. CDR3 sequence (DNA): TGTGCCAGCAGCGGTAGGGGTCCCGCTGAGACCCAGTACTTC.

V gene TRBV11-2 combines with J gene TRBJ2-2; either TRBD1 or TRBD2 may fit D (5 bases each). The CDR3 spans 17 residues. V shed 0 bases and J shed 6 bases, with 17 bases lying between them. Germline CDR1 is SGHAT and CDR2 is FQNNGV. The CDR3 here is CASSLDRTLEVSGELFF. In DNA, the CDR3 is TGTGCCAGCAGCTTAGATAGGACACTAGAAGTGTCCGGGGAGCTGTTTTTT.

The V call is TRBV20-1, the J call TRBJ2-7; 9 bases align to TRBD1. In germline, CDR1 is DFQATT, CDR2 SNEGSKA (reference sequence). The CDR3 runs 14 residues. With 2 bases clipped from V and 2 bases from J, the junction kept 4 bases outside the gene matches. The CDR3 sequence: CSARPRDRAYEQYF. DNA of the CDR3: TGCAGTGCTAGACCCCGGGACAGGGCCTACGAGCAGTACTTC.